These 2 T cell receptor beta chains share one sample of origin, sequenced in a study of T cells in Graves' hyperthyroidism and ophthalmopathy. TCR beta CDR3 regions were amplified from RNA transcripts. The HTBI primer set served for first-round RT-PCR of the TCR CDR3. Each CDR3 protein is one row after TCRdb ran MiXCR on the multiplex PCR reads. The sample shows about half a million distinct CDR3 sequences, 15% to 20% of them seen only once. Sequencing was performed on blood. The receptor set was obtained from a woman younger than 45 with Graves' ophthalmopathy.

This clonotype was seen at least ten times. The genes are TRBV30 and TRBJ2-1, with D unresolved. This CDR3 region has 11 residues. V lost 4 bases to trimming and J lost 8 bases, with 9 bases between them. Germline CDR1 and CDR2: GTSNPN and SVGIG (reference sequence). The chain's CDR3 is CAWTPGHEQFF. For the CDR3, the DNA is TGTGCCTGGACCCCTGGACATGAGCAGTTCTTC.

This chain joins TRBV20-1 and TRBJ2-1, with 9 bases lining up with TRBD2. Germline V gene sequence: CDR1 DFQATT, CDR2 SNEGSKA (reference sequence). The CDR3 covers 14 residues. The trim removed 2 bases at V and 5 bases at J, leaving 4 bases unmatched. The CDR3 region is CSARLAGFNNEQFF. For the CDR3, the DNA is TGCAGTGCTAGACTAGCGGGGTTCAACAATGAGCAGTTCTTC.